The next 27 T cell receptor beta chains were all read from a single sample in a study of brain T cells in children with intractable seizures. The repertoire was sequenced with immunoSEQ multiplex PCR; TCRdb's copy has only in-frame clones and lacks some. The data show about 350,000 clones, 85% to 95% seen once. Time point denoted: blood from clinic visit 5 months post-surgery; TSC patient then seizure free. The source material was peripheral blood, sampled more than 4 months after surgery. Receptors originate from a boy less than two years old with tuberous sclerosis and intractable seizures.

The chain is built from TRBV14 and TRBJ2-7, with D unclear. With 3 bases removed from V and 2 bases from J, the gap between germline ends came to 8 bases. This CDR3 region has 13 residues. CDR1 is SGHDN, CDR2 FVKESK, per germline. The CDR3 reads CASSHLSTYEQYF. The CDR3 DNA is TGTGCCAGCAGCCACCTCAGTACCTACGAGCAGTACTTC.

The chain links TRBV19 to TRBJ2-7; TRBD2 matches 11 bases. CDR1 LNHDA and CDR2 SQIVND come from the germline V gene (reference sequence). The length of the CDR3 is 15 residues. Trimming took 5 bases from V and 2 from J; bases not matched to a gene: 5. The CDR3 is CASSFGTSGTYEQYF. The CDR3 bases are TGTGCCAGTAGTTTCGGGACTAGCGGAACCTACGAGCAGTACTTC.

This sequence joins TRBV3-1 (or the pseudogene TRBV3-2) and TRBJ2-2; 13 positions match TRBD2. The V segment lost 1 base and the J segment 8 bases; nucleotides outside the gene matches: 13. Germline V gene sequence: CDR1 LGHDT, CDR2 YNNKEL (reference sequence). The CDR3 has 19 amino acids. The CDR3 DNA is TGTGCCAGCAGCCAAGTCACCGGGACTAGCGGGGAGCCGAGGGGGGAGCTGTTTTTT. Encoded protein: CASSQVTGTSGEPRGELFF.

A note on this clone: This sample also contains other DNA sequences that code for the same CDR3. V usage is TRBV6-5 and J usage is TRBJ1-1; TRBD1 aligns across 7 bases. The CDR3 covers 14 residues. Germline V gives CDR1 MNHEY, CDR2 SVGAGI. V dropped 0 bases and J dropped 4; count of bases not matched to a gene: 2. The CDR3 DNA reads TGTGCCAGCAGTTACTCGGCAGGGGGCACTGAAGCTTTCTTT. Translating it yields CASSYSAGGTEAFF.

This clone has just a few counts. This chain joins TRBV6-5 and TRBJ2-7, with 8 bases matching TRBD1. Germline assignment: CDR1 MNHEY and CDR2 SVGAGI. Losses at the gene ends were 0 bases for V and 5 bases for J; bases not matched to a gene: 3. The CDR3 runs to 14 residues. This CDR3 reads CASSYSRGPNEQYF. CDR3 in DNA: TGTGCCAGCAGTTACTCCAGGGGGCCCAACGAGCAGTACTTC.

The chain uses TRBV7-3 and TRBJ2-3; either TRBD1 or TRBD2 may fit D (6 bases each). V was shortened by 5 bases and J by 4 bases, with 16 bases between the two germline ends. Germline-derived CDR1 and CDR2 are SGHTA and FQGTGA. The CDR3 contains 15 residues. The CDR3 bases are TGTGCCAGCAGCCGACAAGGGGGGTCGTCAGATACGCAGTATTTT. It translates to CASSRQGGSSDTQYF.

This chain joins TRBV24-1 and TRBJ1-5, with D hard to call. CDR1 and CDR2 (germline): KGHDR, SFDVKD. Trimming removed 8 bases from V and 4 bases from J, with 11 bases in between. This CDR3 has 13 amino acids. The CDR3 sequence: CATIAQTNQPQHF. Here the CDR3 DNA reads TGTGCCACCATAGCCCAGACAAATCAGCCCCAGCATTTT.

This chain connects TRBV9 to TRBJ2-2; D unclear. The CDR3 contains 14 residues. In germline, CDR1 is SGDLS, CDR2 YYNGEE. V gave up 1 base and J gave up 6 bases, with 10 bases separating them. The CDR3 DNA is TGTGCCAGCAGCGTAAATACGGAGTCCGGGGAGCTGTTTTTT. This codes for CASSVNTESGELFF.

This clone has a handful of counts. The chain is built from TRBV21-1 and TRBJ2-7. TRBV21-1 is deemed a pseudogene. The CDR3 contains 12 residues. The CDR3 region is CASSKPSGEQYF. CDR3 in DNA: TGTGCCAGCAGCAAACCATCTGGCGAGCAGTACTTC.

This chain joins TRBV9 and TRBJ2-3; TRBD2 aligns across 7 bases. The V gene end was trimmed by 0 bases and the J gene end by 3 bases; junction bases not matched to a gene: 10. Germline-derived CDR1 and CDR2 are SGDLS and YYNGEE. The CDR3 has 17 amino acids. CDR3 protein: CASSVGGGLGGTDTQYF. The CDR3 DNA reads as TGTGCCAGCAGCGTAGGTGGTGGTTTGGGAGGGACAGATACGCAGTATTTT. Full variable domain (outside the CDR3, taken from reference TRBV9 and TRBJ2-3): DSGVTQTPKHLITATGQRVTLRCSPRSGDLSVYWYQQSLDQGLQFLIQYYNGEERAKGNILERFSAQQFPDLHSELNLSSLELGDSALYFCASSVGGGLGGTDTQYFGPGTRLTVL.

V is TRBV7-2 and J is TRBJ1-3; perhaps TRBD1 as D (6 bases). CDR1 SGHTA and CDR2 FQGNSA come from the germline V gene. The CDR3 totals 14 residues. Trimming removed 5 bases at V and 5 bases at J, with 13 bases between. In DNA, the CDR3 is TGTGCCAGCAGCCCCGAGGGGGGGCGAAACACCATATATTTT. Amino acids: CASSPEGGRNTIYF.

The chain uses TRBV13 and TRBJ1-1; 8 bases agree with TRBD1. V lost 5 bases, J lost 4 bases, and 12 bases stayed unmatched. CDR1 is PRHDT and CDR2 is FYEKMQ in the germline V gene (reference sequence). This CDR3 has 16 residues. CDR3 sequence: CASSRVTGEMGTEAFF. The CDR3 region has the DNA TGTGCCAGCAGCCGCGTGACAGGGGAGATGGGCACTGAAGCTTTCTTT. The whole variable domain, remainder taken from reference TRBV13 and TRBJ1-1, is AAGVIQSPRHLIKEKRETATLKCYPIPRHDTVYWYQQGPGQDPQFLISFYEKMQSDKGSIPDRFSAQQFSDYHSELNMSSLELGDSALYFCASSRVTGEMGTEAFFGQGTRLTVV.

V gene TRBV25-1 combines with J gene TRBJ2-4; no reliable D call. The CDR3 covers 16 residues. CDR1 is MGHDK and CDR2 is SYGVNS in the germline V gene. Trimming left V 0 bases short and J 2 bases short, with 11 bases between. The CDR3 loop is CASSEYRAPSKNIQYF. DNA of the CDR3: TGTGCCAGCAGTGAATATAGGGCCCCTTCCAAAAACATTCAGTACTTC.

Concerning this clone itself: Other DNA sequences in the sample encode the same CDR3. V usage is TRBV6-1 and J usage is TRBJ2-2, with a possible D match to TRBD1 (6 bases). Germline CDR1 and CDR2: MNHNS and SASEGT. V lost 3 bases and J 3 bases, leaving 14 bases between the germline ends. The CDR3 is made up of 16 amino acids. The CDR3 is CASSESQGWDTGELFF. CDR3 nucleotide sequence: TGTGCCAGCAGTGAGTCGCAGGGGTGGGACACCGGGGAGCTGTTTTTT.

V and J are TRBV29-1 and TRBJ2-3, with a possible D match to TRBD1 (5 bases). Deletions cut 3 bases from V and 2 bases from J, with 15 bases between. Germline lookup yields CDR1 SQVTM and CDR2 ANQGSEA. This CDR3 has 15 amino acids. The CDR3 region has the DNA TGCAGCGTTGATCGGTTGGACAAAATCACAGATACGCAGTATTTT. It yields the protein CSVDRLDKITDTQYF.

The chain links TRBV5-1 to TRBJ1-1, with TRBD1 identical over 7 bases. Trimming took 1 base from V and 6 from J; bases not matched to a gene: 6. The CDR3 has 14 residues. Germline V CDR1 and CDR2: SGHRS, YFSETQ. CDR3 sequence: CASSLNRQGSEAFF. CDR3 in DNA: TGCGCCAGCAGCTTGAACAGACAGGGCTCTGAAGCTTTCTTT.

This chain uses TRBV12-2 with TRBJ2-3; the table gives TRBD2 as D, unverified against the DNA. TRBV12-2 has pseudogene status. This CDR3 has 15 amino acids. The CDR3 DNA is TGTGCAAGTCGCCCGAGACTAGCCCAACCAGATACGCAGTATTTT. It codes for CASRPRLAQPDTQYF.

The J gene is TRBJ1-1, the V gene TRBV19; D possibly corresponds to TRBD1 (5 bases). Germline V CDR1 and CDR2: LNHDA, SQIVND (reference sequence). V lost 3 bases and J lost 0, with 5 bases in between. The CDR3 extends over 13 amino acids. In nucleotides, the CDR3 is TGTGCCAGTAGTATGACAGTGAACACTGAAGCTTTCTTT. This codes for CASSMTVNTEAFF.

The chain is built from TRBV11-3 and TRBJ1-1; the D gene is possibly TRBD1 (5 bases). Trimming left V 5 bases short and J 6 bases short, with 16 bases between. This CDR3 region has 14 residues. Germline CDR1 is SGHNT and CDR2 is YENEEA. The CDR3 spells CASSPARGPAEAFF. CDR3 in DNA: TGTGCCAGCAGCCCGGCAAGGGGTCCGGCTGAAGCTTTCTTT.

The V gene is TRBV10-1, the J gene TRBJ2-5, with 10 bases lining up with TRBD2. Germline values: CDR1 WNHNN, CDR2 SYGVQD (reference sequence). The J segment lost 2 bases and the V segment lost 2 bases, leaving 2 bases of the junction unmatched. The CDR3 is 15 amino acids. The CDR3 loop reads CASSEATSGQETQYF. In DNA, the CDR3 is TGCGCCAGCAGTGAGGCGACTAGCGGGCAAGAGACCCAGTACTTC.

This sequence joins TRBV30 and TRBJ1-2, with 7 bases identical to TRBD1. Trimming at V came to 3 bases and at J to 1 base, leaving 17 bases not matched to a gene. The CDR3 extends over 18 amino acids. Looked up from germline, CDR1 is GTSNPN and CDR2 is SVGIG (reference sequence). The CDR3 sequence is CAWSRQKDRALNNYGYTF. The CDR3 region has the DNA TGTGCCTGGAGCCGTCAAAAAGACAGGGCGTTAAATAACTATGGCTACACCTTC.

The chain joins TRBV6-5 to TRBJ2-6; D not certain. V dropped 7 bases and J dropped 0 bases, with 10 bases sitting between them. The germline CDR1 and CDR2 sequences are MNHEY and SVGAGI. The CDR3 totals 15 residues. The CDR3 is CASIGWISGANVLTF. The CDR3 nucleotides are TGTGCCAGCATCGGATGGATCTCTGGGGCCAACGTCCTGACTTTC.

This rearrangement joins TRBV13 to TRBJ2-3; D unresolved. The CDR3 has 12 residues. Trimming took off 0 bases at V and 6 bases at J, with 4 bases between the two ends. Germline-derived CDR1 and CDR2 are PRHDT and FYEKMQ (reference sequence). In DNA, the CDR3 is TGTGCCAGCAGCTTAGGGGGGGATACGCAGTATTTT. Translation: CASSLGGDTQYF.

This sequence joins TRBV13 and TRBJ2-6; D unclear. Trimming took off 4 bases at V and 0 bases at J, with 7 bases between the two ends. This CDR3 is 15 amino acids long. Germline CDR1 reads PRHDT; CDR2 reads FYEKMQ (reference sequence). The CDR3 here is CASSSFSSGANVLTF. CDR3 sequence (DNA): TGTGCCAGCAGCTCCTTTAGCTCTGGGGCCAACGTCCTGACTTTC.

CDR3 bases: TGTGCCTGGAGTGCCCCGAGAACAGGGGGAAACACCATATATTTT. Residues: CAWSAPRTGGNTIYF. This chain connects TRBV30 to TRBJ1-3, with a possible D match to TRBD1 (6 bases). CDR3 size: 15 residues. V gave up 1 base and J gave up 4 bases, with 14 bases separating them. CDR1 and CDR2 from the germline V gene are GTSNPN and SVGIG (reference sequence).

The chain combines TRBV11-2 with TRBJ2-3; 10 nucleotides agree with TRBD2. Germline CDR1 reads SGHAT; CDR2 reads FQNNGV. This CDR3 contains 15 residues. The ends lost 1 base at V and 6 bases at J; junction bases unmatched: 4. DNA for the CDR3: TGTGCCAGCAGCTTAGTGGGTAGCGGGGGGGATACGCAGTATTTT. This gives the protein CASSLVGSGGDTQYF. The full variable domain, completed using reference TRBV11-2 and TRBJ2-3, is EAGVAQSPRYKIIEKRQSVAFWCNPISGHATLYWYQQILGQGPKLLIQFQNNGVVDDSQLPKDRFSAERLKGVDSTLKIQPAKLEDSAVYLCASSLVGSGGDTQYFGPGTRLTVL.

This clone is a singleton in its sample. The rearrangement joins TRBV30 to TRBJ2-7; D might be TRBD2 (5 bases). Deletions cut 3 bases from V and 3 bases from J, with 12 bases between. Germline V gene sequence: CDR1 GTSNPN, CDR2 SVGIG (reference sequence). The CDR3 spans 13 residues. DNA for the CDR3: TGTGCCTGGAGCCCCGGAGGTGACTACGAGCAGTACTTC. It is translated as CAWSPGGDYEQYF.